The clone carrying this TCR beta chain was seen more than once but under ten times. TCRdb independently ran MiXCR on the RT-PCR reads; one entry per CDR3 protein. The sample records more than 550,000 distinct CDR3 sequences, approximately 15% being singletons. The CDR3 extends over 16 amino acids. Germline assignment: CDR1 ENHRY and CDR2 SYGVKD. J gave up 7 bases and V 3 bases, and 11 bases lay outside the gene matches. The TCR comes from a female donor in good health, serving as a healthy control. The sample was memory CD4+ T cells from blood. The rearrangement uses TRBV10-3 and TRBJ2-1; 8 positions match TRBD1. In DNA, the CDR3 is TGTGCCATCAGTGATCCTGGACAGGGACGGAGGAATGAGCAGTTCTTC. Its translation is CAISDPGQGRRNEQFF.